A selection of T cell receptor beta chains follows, all from one sample in a study of blood T cell repertoires in COVID-19. Using immunoSEQ multiplex PCR, the repertoire was profiled, and TCRdb retains in-frame clones only, with some absent. This table holds 450,000 to 500,000 clones, approximately 83% found once. Source material: peripheral blood. These receptors were collected from a human donor in a cohort sampled during active COVID-19. Both conserved end residues are part of each CDR3. D genes are given only for firm matches. The size of a clone is reported for some rows only, either as once, few or many, or as a class for expanded clones.

j_call clone_size v_call d_call cdr3_aa cdr3_nt
TRBJ2-1 . TRBV5-1 . CASSLVSGGIHNEQFF TGCGCCAGCAGCTTGGTATCGGGGGGCATTCACAATGAGCAGTTCTTC
TRBJ1-5 . TRBV28 TRBD1 CASSLGVTGARSTQHF TGTGCCAGCAGCCTGGGGGTGACAGGGGCCCGATCGACCCAGCATTTT
TRBJ2-3 . TRBV7-9 . CASSLFSADTQYF TGTGCCAGCAGCTTATTTTCCGCAGATACGCAGTATTTT
TRBJ1-2 . TRBV19 TRBD1 CASSIAGTANYGYTF TGTGCCAGTAGTATAGCCGGGACAGCCAACTATGGCTACACCTTC
TRBJ2-7 once TRBV29-1 . CSVERQQPYEQYF TGCAGCGTTGAAAGACAGCAACCCTACGAGCAGTACTTC
TRBJ1-5 . TRBV12-3/TRBV12-4 . CASSLSLFQPQHF TGTGCCAGCAGTTTAAGCCTTTTTCAGCCCCAGCATTTT
TRBJ2-5 . TRBV6-2/TRBV6-3 TRBD2 CASSPLAVGGLAGSPQETQYF TGTGCCAGCAGCCCTCTGGCCGTCGGGGGACTAGCGGGATCCCCACAAGAGACCCAGTACTTC
TRBJ2-1 . TRBV9 . CASSVKDYRQGEQFF TGTGCCAGCAGCGTAAAGGACTATAGACAAGGTGAGCAGTTCTTC
TRBJ1-1 . TRBV30 TRBD1 CAWSRGGSSTEAFF TGTGCCTGGAGCCGAGGGGGCTCGAGCACTGAAGCTTTCTTT
TRBJ2-1 . TRBV9 TRBD2 CASSPPGLANNEQFF TGTGCCAGCAGCCCCCCGGGACTAGCGAACAATGAGCAGTTCTTC
TRBJ2-2 . TRBV19 . CASREVTGELFF TGTGCCAGTAGGGAGGTCACCGGGGAGCTGTTTTTT
TRBJ2-3 once TRBV19 TRBD2 CASSELAGGLTDTQYF TGTGCCAGTAGTGAACTAGCGGGAGGGCTCACAGATACGCAGTATTTT
TRBJ1-1 . TRBV9 TRBD1 CASSPRTGGTEAFF TGTGCCAGCAGCCCTCGGACAGGGGGCACTGAAGCTTTCTTT
TRBJ2-5 . TRBV29-1 . CSVGGTLGGETQYF TGCAGCGTTGGTGGGACTTTAGGTGGAGAGACCCAGTACTTC
TRBJ1-1 . TRBV19 . CASSPQGFVFTEAFF TGTGCCAGTAGCCCACAGGGTTTCGTGTTCACTGAAGCTTTCTTT
TRBJ2-1 . TRBV18 TRBD2 CASSQQSPSGSGSSYNEQFF TGTGCCAGCTCACAACAAAGCCCGTCAGGTAGCGGGAGTTCTTACAATGAGCAGTTCTTC
TRBJ2-2 . TRBV2 TRBD1 CASRDRGTGELFF TGTGCCAGCCGGGACAGGGGGACCGGGGAGCTGTTTTTT